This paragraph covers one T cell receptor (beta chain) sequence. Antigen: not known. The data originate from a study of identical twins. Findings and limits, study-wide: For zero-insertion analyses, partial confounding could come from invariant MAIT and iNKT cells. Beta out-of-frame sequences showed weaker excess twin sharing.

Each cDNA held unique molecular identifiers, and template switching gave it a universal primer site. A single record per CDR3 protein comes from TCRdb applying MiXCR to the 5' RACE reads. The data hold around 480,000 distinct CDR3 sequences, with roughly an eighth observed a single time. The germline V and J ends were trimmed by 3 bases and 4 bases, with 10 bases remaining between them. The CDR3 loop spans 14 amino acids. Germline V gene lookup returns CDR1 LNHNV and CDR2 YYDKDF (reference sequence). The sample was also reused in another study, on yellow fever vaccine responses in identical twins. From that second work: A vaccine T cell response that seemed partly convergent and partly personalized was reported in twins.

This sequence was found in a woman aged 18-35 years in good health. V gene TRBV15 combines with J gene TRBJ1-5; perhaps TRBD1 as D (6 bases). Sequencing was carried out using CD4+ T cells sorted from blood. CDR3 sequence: CATSSSGANQPQHF. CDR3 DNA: TGTGCCACCAGCAGCTCGGGGGCAAATCAGCCCCAGCATTTT.